This passage covers 25 T cell receptor gamma chains from one sample sequenced in a study of Vδ1+ human thymocytes (dated by TCRdb to 2016 to 2019). What the authors observed across the whole study: The thymic TRG and TRD repertoires appeared highly polyclonal, with Gaussian CDR3 length distributions, in contrast to the oligoclonal repertoires of peripheral blood.

No antigen is known for these receptors. The data were produced on an Illumina MiSeq. RNA extraction was carried out with the RNeasy mini kit, and reverse transcription was then done using Superscript III. CDR3 amplicons were produced by multiplex PCR using pooled V-gene forward primers and a constant-region reverse primer with Illumina adaptor overhangs. TCRdb reanalyzed the public reads with the CATT caller, and identical DNA sequences were merged afterwards. Recorded for this sample are approximately 20,000 gamma-chain clones; around 15% of them occurred a single time. The top ten clones comprise 1.9% of the sample. Sequenced: Vdelta1+ gamma-delta thymocytes from the thymus. This specimen's cell subset or site label, per the study, means: FACS-sorted CD3+ TCRalphabeta- TCRVdelta1+ TCRVdelta2- thymocytes. The receptors come from a child less than two years old who had congenital heart surgery.

This clone was recorded a few times. The protein here is the DNA translation, as the TCRdb protein differs from it at residue 8. The rearrangement uses TRGV4 and TRGJ1 or TRGJ2. Trimming cost V 0 bases and J 14 bases; bases outside gene matches: 7. CDR3 length: 11 residues. Germline-derived CDR1 and CDR2 are EGSTGY and YDSYTSSV. CDR3: CATWDGPVELF. For the CDR3, the DNA is TGTGCCACCTGGGATGGGCCTGTGGAACTCTTT.

On this clone: Within the sample, other DNA sequences also encode this same CDR3. The chain combines TRGV8 with TRGJP2. The CDR3 is made up of 15 amino acids. The V and J ends lost 0 bases and 3 bases, in that order; junction bases with no gene match: 4. Germline V lookup: CDR1 VENAVY, CDR2 YDSYNSRV. CDR3: CATWDRRGSDWIKTF. Written as DNA, the CDR3 is TGTGCCACCTGGGATAGGCGAGGTAGTGATTGGATCAAGACGTTT.

In this sample, this clone turned up a few times. The chain employs TRGV2 and TRGJ1 or TRGJ2. This CDR3 comprises 14 residues. Germline CDR1 and CDR2: EGSNGY and YDSYNSKV. After removal of 0 bases from V and 4 bases from J, the junction contained 6 bases not matched to a gene. The CDR3 loop reads CATWDGRQYYKKLF. CDR3 bases: TGTGCCACCTGGGACGGGCGACAATATTATAAGAAACTCTTT.

This clone was picked up a small number of times. In the same sample, other DNA sequences code for this CDR3. The chain joins TRGV3 to TRGJP2. Germline CDR1 and CDR2: VTNTFY and YDVSTARD (reference sequence). This CDR3 is 14 amino acids long. V lost 0 bases to trimming and J lost 6 bases; unmatched junction nucleotides: 4. CDR3 DNA sequence: TGTGCCACCTGGGACAGGCGGGGTGATTGGATCAAGACGTTT. As protein: CATWDRRGDWIKTF.

The chain combines TRGV9 with TRGJP1. From germline, CDR1 is GITISATS and CDR2 ISYDGTV (reference sequence). J lost 4 bases, V lost 2 bases, and 4 bases had no gene match. CDR3 length equals 14 residues. The CDR3: CALWEEITGWFKIF. The DNA of the CDR3 is TGTGCCTTGTGGGAGGAAATCACTGGTTGGTTCAAGATATTT.

The chain carries TRGV4 and TRGJ1 or TRGJ2. The CDR3 extends over 12 amino acids. Germline-derived CDR1 and CDR2 are EGSTGY and YDSYTSSV. J was trimmed by 6 bases and V by 6 bases; bases with no gene match: 8. The DNA for the CDR3 is TGTGCCACCTGGCGAGGTTGTTATAAGAAACTCTTT. This sequence encodes CATWRGCYKKLF.

The chain combines TRGV8 with TRGJP2. The germline V gene has CDR1 VENAVY and CDR2 YDSYNSRV. Germline trimming cut 2 bases from V and 4 bases from J; bases unmatched to any gene: 7. This CDR3 has 15 residues. The CDR3 is CATWDMKVSDWIKTF. The CDR3 DNA reads as TGTGCCACCTGGGATATGAAAGTTAGTGATTGGATCAAGACGTTT.

This clone has just a few counts. This rearrangement joins TRGV4 to TRGJ1 or TRGJ2. This CDR3 comprises 11 residues. V dropped 6 bases and J dropped 11; count of bases not matched to a gene: 10. Germline V CDR1 and CDR2: EGSTGY, YDSYTSSV. The chain's CDR3 is CATWNEEEKLF. CDR3 nucleotide sequence: TGTGCCACCTGGAATGAGGAAGAGAAACTCTTT.

Note on this clone: A much larger clonotype is one base distant, so this may be a read error. Other nucleotide sequences from this sample produce the same CDR3. J is TRGJ1 or TRGJ2 and V is TRGV9. Per germline, CDR1 GITISATS and CDR2 ISYDGTV (reference sequence). The CDR3 has 13 residues. The CDR3, as DNA: TGTGCCTTGTGGGAGCCGAATTATTATAAGAAACTCTTC. Amino acid sequence: CALWEPNYYKKLF.

This clone was counted a few times. This chain links TRGV8 with TRGJ1 or TRGJ2. V shed 2 bases, J shed 10 bases, and the junction held 8 bases outside the gene matches. Germline loops: CDR1 VENAVY, CDR2 YDSYNSRV. This CDR3 has 12 residues. The CDR3 region is CATWDIFRKKLF. The CDR3 nucleotides are TGTGCCACCTGGGATATCTTCAGGAAGAAACTCTTT.

Only a few counts were recorded for this clone. This chain uses TRGV3 with TRGJ1 or TRGJ2. Per germline, CDR1 VTNTFY and CDR2 YDVSTARD (reference sequence). The CDR3 runs 12 residues. J lost 7 bases, V lost 6 bases, and 9 bases had no gene match. CDR3 in amino acids: CATWTRRYKKLF. The DNA for the CDR3 is TGTGCCACCTGGACTAGGAGGTATAAGAAACTCTTT.

This clone was counted only a few times. Distinct nucleotide sequences in the sample also encode this CDR3. The chain employs TRGV4 and TRGJ1 or TRGJ2. CDR1 and CDR2 (germline): EGSTGY, YDSYTSSV. V was pared by 4 bases and J by 3 bases, with 3 bases of the junction left unmatched. The CDR3 is made up of 12 amino acids. This CDR3 is CATWEVYYKKLF. In DNA form, the CDR3 reads TGTGCCACCTGGGAAGTTTATTATAAGAAACTCTTT.

This chain joins TRGV5 and TRGJP2. Germline values: CDR1 VINAFY, CDR2 YDVSNSKD. The trim removed 3 bases at V and 10 bases at J, leaving 8 bases unmatched. The CDR3 has 13 amino acids. The CDR3 DNA reads TGTGCCACCTGGGACCCCTTGGGTTGGATCAAGACGTTT. Translation: CATWDPLGWIKTF.

V usage is TRGV8 and J usage is TRGJ1 or TRGJ2. The germline gives CDR1 VENAVY, CDR2 YDSYNSRV. This CDR3 region has 11 residues. V gave up 4 bases and J gave up 8 bases; unmatched junction bases: 5. CDR3 amino acids: CATWEAHKKLF. CDR3 DNA sequence: TGTGCCACCTGGGAGGCCCATAAGAAACTCTTT.

The chain joins TRGV4 to TRGJ1 or TRGJ2. The trim removed 0 bases at V and 5 bases at J, leaving 10 bases unmatched. Germline V gene sequence: CDR1 EGSTGY, CDR2 YDSYTSSV. The CDR3 runs to 15 residues. The CDR3 region is CATWDGLGWDYKKLF. CDR3 in DNA: TGTGCCACCTGGGATGGGCTAGGTTGGGATTATAAGAAACTCTTT.

This clone was detected a few times. The junction does not match germline at one end; this may be a read error. V and J are TRGV3 and TRGJP2. The CDR3 has 14 residues. Germline values: CDR1 VTNTFY, CDR2 YDVSTARD (reference sequence). This CDR3 is CATWGRRRDWIKTF. The CDR3 DNA reads as TGTGCCACCTGGGGCAGGCGTCGGGATTGGATCAAGACGTTT.

A few counts support this clone. Different DNA sequences within this sample yield the same CDR3. This chain links TRGV9 with TRGJ1 or TRGJ2. V trimming: 0 bases; J trimming: 6 bases; junction bases outside the gene matches: 5. Germline lookup yields CDR1 GITISATS and CDR2 ISYDGTV (reference sequence). The CDR3 runs 13 residues. As DNA, the CDR3 is TGTGCCTTGTGGGAGGTGTTCGGTTATAAGAAACTCTTT. Its protein is CALWEVFGYKKLF.

This chain uses TRGV4 with TRGJ1 or TRGJ2. V gave up 0 bases and J gave up 7 bases; unmatched junction bases: 24. The CDR3 covers 19 residues. In germline, CDR1 is EGSTGY, CDR2 YDSYTSSV. CDR3 DNA: TGTGCCACCTGGGATGGGTCGTCCCGTGGACCTCAAAGGATATATAAGAAACTCTTT. Protein product: CATWDGSSRGPQRIYKKLF.

This clone has more than one count but fewer than ten. The chain links TRGV8 to TRGJ1 or TRGJ2. There are 13 residues in the CDR3. V was clipped by 5 bases and J by 4 bases; unmatched bases: 8. Germline CDR1 VENAVY, CDR2 YDSYNSRV. The CDR3 protein is CATWGKRYYKKLF. The DNA for the CDR3 is TGTGCCACCTGGGGGAAACGCTATTATAAGAAACTCTTT.

This clone was detected only a few times. A read error may be the cause here, since a much bigger clone is one base away. This same CDR3 is encoded by further DNA sequences in the sample. The V and J genes are TRGV2 and TRGJ1 or TRGJ2. Germline assignment: CDR1 EGSNGY and CDR2 YDSYNSKV. This CDR3 is built from 13 residues. The CDR3 here is CATWDGHYYKKLF. The CDR3 DNA is TGCGCCACCTGGGACGGGCATTATTATAAGAAACTCTTT.

This clone came up a few times. This rearrangement joins TRGV9 to TRGJ1 or TRGJ2. Germline loops: CDR1 GITISATS, CDR2 ISYDGTV (reference sequence). The CDR3 is 11 residues long. With 0 bases clipped from V and 10 bases from J, the junction kept 3 bases outside the gene matches. CDR3 loop: CALWEVAKKLF. For the CDR3, the DNA is TGTGCCTTGTGGGAGGTGGCGAAGAAACTCTTT.

The rearrangement links TRGV5 to TRGJ1 or TRGJ2. This CDR3 contains 13 residues. Trimming cost V 1 base and J 5 bases; bases outside gene matches: 5. CDR1 is VINAFY, CDR2 YDVSNSKD, per germline. The CDR3 DNA follows: TGTGCCACCTGGGACAGTCGAGATTATAAGAAACTCTTT. The encoded protein is CATWDSRDYKKLF.

By share, this clone ranks as medium-sized. This sequence joins TRGV2 and TRGJ1 or TRGJ2. V lost 2 bases and J lost 0; bases outside the gene matches: 1. Germline lookup yields CDR1 EGSNGY and CDR2 YDSYNSKV. CDR3 length: 13 amino acids. The CDR3 DNA is TGTGCCACCTGGGACGAGAATTATTATAAGAAACTCTTT. This translates into CATWDENYYKKLF.

This chain joins TRGV5 and TRGJ1 or TRGJ2. The CDR3 consists of 17 residues. From germline, CDR1 is VINAFY and CDR2 YDVSNSKD. J lost 10 bases, V lost 1 base, and 22 bases had no gene match. The DNA for the CDR3 is TGTGCCACCTGGGACAGCCTCACGTTGCTGACAGGGGGCAAGAAACTCTTT. Protein: CATWDSLTLLTGGKKLF.

Comment on this clone: The sample carries other DNA sequences with the same CDR3. The V and J genes are TRGV5 and TRGJ1 or TRGJ2. This CDR3 spans 13 amino acids. Germline V gives CDR1 VINAFY, CDR2 YDVSNSKD. With V trimmed by 0 bases and J by 7 bases, 6 bases remained unmatched. The CDR3 DNA is TGTGCCACCTGGGACAGGCCCTCATATAAGAAACTCTTT. Amino acids: CATWDRPSYKKLF.